This T cell receptor (beta chain) was profiled in a study of PD-1 blockade in classical Hodgkin lymphoma. Assay: immunoSEQ multiplex PCR; the TCRdb copy retains only in-frame clones and omits some. The repertoire holds tens of thousands of clones, with roughly nine tenths as singletons. CDR1 is MGHRA, CDR2 YSYEKL, per germline. There are 18 residues in the CDR3. Trimming removed 3 bases from V and 1 base from J; junction bases left unmatched: 12. Time point in this sample: cycle 4 day 1 (C4D1), after 6 weeks of nivolumab. Every patient was affected by relapse after autologous stem cell transplantation, while exposure to brentuximab vedotin was not uniform.

This receptor was taken from a human donor with classical Hodgkin lymphoma. The chain combines TRBV4-1 with TRBJ1-5; TRBD1 aligns across 7 bases. The sample here was peripheral blood mononuclear cells (PBMCs), taken before the fourth cycle of nivolumab. The CDR3, as DNA: TGCGCCAGCAGCCATAGACAGGGTAAATATAGGAGCAATCAGCCCCAGCATTTT. It codes for CASSHRQGKYRSNQPQHF.